A single sample is the source of the 20 T cell receptor beta chains below, sequenced in a study of cytotoxic CD8 clonotypes in ibrutinib-treated CLL. Generated by immunoSEQ multiplex PCR, the TCRdb table keeps only in-frame clones and is missing some. The data show approximately 330,000 clones, with around four fifths seen just once and 6.5% to 8.5% held by the top ten. The specimen was PBMCs, collected before ibrutinib treatment. The receptors were sampled from a human donor with chronic lymphocytic leukemia.

The count of this clone is one. The chain uses TRBV27 and TRBJ2-1, with 9 bases aligning to TRBD2. Germline assignment: CDR1 MNHEY and CDR2 SMNVEV (reference sequence). The CDR3 is 15 amino acids. V shed 3 bases, J shed 8 bases, and the junction held 8 bases outside the gene matches. CDR3 in amino acids: CASSFLAGGRDEQFF. CDR3 bases: TGTGCCAGCAGTTTTTTGGCGGGAGGGCGGGATGAGCAGTTCTTC.

J is TRBJ2-1 and V is TRBV9; possibly TRBD2 for D (6 bases). The CDR3 is 14 amino acids. The germline V gene encodes CDR1 SGDLS and CDR2 YYNGEE. Trimming took off 0 bases at V and 10 bases at J, with 14 bases between the two ends. The CDR3 protein is CASSVGPSAGEQFF. In DNA form, the CDR3 reads TGTGCCAGCAGCGTAGGGCCTAGCGCTGGGGAGCAGTTCTTC.

This clone was counted a few times. The rearrangement links TRBV11-3 to TRBJ2-1; D perhaps matches TRBD1 (6 bases). CDR1 and CDR2 from the germline V gene are SGHNT and YENEEA. With 5 bases removed from V and 11 bases from J, the gap between germline ends came to 16 bases. CDR3 length equals 13 residues. The CDR3 loop is CASSQGPPGQQFF. CDR3 DNA sequence: TGTGCCAGCAGCCAGGGGCCGCCAGGTCAGCAGTTCTTC.

The chain couples TRBV7-9 to TRBJ1-4; D not resolved. With 1 base removed from V and 2 bases from J, the gap between germline ends came to 5 bases. This CDR3 has 14 residues. Germline lookup yields CDR1 SEHNR and CDR2 FQNEAQ (reference sequence). The CDR3 DNA reads as TGTGCCAGCAGCTTAGGGGCTACTAATGAAAAACTGTTTTTT. It encodes CASSLGATNEKLFF.

This clone came up many times. The chain employs TRBV4-2 and TRBJ1-1; weak D call: TRBD1 (5 bases). Per germline, CDR1 LGHNA and CDR2 YNFKEQ. This CDR3 spans 15 amino acids. Trimming stripped 4 bases from V and 4 bases from J, with 16 bases between. DNA of the CDR3: TGTGCCAGCAGCCTGTACCTTGGGGGGATCACTGAAGCTTTCTTT. It yields the protein CASSLYLGGITEAFF.

V usage is TRBV7-2 and J usage is TRBJ1-4, with a tentative D call TRBD1 (5 bases). V dropped 2 bases and J dropped 2 bases, with 15 bases sitting between them. Germline V gene lookup returns CDR1 SGHTA and CDR2 FQGNSA. CDR3 length: 17 residues. CDR3 bases: TGTGCCAGCAGCTTATTGGCTGGACACGAGACTAATGAAAAACTGTTTTTT. It yields the protein CASSLLAGHETNEKLFF.

Only a few counts were recorded for this clone. J is TRBJ2-7 and V is TRBV18; tentative D call: TRBD1 (5 bases). Germline CDR1 and CDR2: KGHSH and LQKENI. This CDR3 has 12 amino acids. V lost 3 bases and J lost 6, with 9 bases in between. The CDR3 is CASSPSRGEQYF. The CDR3 nucleotides are TGTGCCAGCTCACCCTCTAGGGGCGAGCAGTACTTC.

The V call is TRBV7-8, the J call TRBJ2-1, with D hard to call. CDR1 and CDR2 from the germline V gene are SGHVS and FQNEAQ. V gave up 5 bases and J gave up 2 bases, with 16 bases separating them. This CDR3 is built from 16 residues. CDR3: CASSASLGNTYNEQFF. For the CDR3, the DNA is TGTGCCAGCAGCGCCTCTCTCGGAAACACCTACAATGAGCAGTTCTTC.

This rearrangement joins TRBV19 to TRBJ1-3; D is unclear. The V and J ends lost 2 bases and 3 bases respectively, with 8 bases between them. The CDR3 covers 14 residues. CDR1 and CDR2 from the germline V gene are LNHDA and SQIVND (reference sequence). In DNA form, the CDR3 reads TGTGCCAGTAGTATACCGGGTATTGGAAACACCATATATTTT. It is translated as CASSIPGIGNTIYF.

This clone came up once. The J gene is TRBJ2-7, the V gene TRBV5-4, with D unclear. The CDR3 is 11 residues long. Germline CDR1 is SGHNT and CDR2 is YYREEE (reference sequence). Trimming removed 2 bases at V and 5 bases at J, with 5 bases between. The CDR3 sequence: CASSFNDEQYF. CDR3 coding DNA: TGTGCCAGCAGCTTTAACGACGAGCAGTACTTC.

This chain uses TRBV19 with TRBJ2-7, with D maybe TRBD1 (6 bases). The CDR3 runs 14 residues. Between the trimmed V and J ends, which lost 7 bases and 4 bases, there was a span of 17 bases. Germline lookup yields CDR1 LNHDA and CDR2 SQIVND (reference sequence). The CDR3 protein is CASTGTLPPYEQYF. CDR3 nucleotide sequence: TGTGCCAGTACCGGGACACTTCCTCCTTACGAGCAGTACTTC.

This clone was seen just once. The chain employs TRBV10-3 and TRBJ1-6, with D possibly matching TRBD1 (5 bases). V lost 2 bases and J lost 8, with 10 bases in between. CDR3 length: 14 amino acids. Germline V gives CDR1 ENHRY, CDR2 SYGVKD. The CDR3 DNA reads TGTGCCATCAGTGAGACCGGACACGATTCACCCCTCCACTTT. Translated: CAISETGHDSPLHF.

The rearrangement joins TRBV18 to TRBJ2-2; 8 bases line up with TRBD1. V shed 6 bases and J 6 bases; nucleotides not matched to a gene: 9. The CDR3 is made up of 15 amino acids. The germline V gene has CDR1 KGHSH and CDR2 LQKENI. The DNA of the CDR3 is TGTGCCAGCTCGCGCGGGACAGGTTCTCCCGGGGAGCTGTTTTTT. It translates to CASSRGTGSPGELFF.

A remark on this clone: The same CDR3 can be traced to other DNA sequences in this sample. The V and J genes are TRBV6-5 and TRBJ2-5; D not certain. Trimming pared 2 bases from V and 5 bases from J, leaving 3 bases between. Germline CDR1 MNHEY, CDR2 SVGAGI. The CDR3 extends over 11 amino acids. The CDR3 loop is CASSYGETQYF. CDR3 DNA sequence: TGTGCCAGCAGTTACGGGGAGACCCAGTACTTC.

The chain couples TRBV9 to TRBJ1-2; D uncertain. The CDR3 length is 14 residues. Trimming removed 3 bases from V and 4 bases from J, with 13 bases in between. The germline CDR1 and CDR2 sequences are SGDLS and YYNGEE. CDR3 coding DNA: TGTGCCAGCAGCGCCGATATGATTGGCTATGGCTACACCTTC. Its translation: CASSADMIGYGYTF.

V usage is TRBV10-3 and J usage is TRBJ2-5; D is ambiguous. Looked up from germline, CDR1 is ENHRY and CDR2 is SYGVKD. The CDR3 sequence is 14 residues long. V was cut by 3 bases and J by 6 bases, with 14 bases left in between. CDR3 protein: CAISETADAKTQYF. CDR3 in DNA: TGTGCCATCAGTGAAACGGCTGACGCAAAGACCCAGTACTTC.

The chain uses TRBV7-9 and TRBJ2-1; 9 nucleotides align to TRBD2. The germline gives CDR1 SEHNR, CDR2 FQNEAQ (reference sequence). The CDR3 loop spans 15 amino acids. The trim removed 4 bases at V and 7 bases at J, leaving 8 bases unmatched. In nucleotides, the CDR3 is TGTGCCAGCAGCTCCTGGGCTAGCGGGGTAAATGAGCAGTTCTTC. Its translation: CASSSWASGVNEQFF.

The rearrangement uses TRBV19 and TRBJ1-4, with 8 positions matching TRBD1. The CDR3 totals 15 residues. From germline, CDR1 is LNHDA and CDR2 SQIVND (reference sequence). The V segment lost 6 bases and the J segment 7 bases; nucleotides outside the gene matches: 10. CDR3 DNA: TGTGCCAGTAGCCCAGGACAGGGCCGACTTGAAAAACTGTTTTTT. Its protein is CASSPGQGRLEKLFF.

This sequence joins TRBV28 and TRBJ1-1; possibly TRBD1 for D (5 bases). V was clipped by 3 bases and J by 1 base, with 24 bases between them. Germline CDR1 and CDR2: MDHEN and SYDVKM. CDR3 length: 19 residues. The CDR3 sequence: CASSLAGLTDRQTNTEAFF. CDR3 nucleotides: TGTGCCAGCAGTTTGGCAGGGTTAACGGACCGCCAGACGAACACTGAAGCTTTCTTT.

V and J are TRBV10-3 and TRBJ1-2, with D uncertain. Trimming removed 2 bases at V and 4 bases at J, with 8 bases between. This CDR3 is built from 13 residues. Germline V gives CDR1 ENHRY, CDR2 SYGVKD. CDR3 region: CAISEDMPYGYTF. CDR3 nucleotides: TGTGCCATCAGTGAGGACATGCCCTATGGCTACACCTTC.